Listed here are 16 T cell receptor beta chains from one sample, sequenced in a study of Ad26.COV2.S vaccination and SARS-CoV-2 variants. Profiled with immunoSEQ multiplex PCR; TCRdb holds only in-frame clones, not every one. This sample has about 350,000 clones, with roughly 85% found just once. As to treatment: roughly 18 received Ad26.COV2.S at low or high dose, single or two shots; 5 received placebo; per-sample allocation not given. Day 63 after the first injection of vaccine or placebo was the sampling time. This sample comprised peripheral blood, obtained in a trial of Ad26.COV2.S vaccine versus placebo. Source of these receptors: a person aged 18-65 years who received the Ad26.COV2.S COVID-19 vaccine or a placebo.

The chain joins TRBV14 to TRBJ2-5; D possibly matches TRBD1 or TRBD2 (5 bases each). The CDR3 has 13 residues. Trimming pared 1 base from V and 9 bases from J, leaving 12 bases between. Germline assignment: CDR1 SGHDN and CDR2 FVKESK. DNA of the CDR3: TGTGCCAGCAGCCAAGCCCCCATGGGGGCCCAGTACTTC. Translation gives CASSQAPMGAQYF. Drawing the rest from reference TRBV14 and TRBJ2-5, the complete variable domain is EAGVTQFPSHSVIEKGQTVTLRCDPISGHDNLYWYRRVMGKEIKFLLHFVKESKQDESGMPNNRFLAERTGGTYSTLKVQPAELEDSGVYFCASSQAPMGAQYFGPGTRLLVL.

A few counts support this clone. V and J are TRBV10-3 and TRBJ1-5, with D possibly TRBD1 on 6 matching bases. CDR3 length equals 14 residues. Trimming removed 0 bases at V and 6 bases at J, with 9 bases between. Germline loops: CDR1 ENHRY, CDR2 SYGVKD. As DNA, the CDR3 is TGTGCCATCAGTGAGTCCAGGGGCGGTCAGCCCCAGCATTTT. This encodes CAISESRGGQPQHF.

The chain joins TRBV27 to TRBJ1-6, with D perhaps TRBD1 (6 bases). Germline loops: CDR1 MNHEY, CDR2 SMNVEV (reference sequence). This CDR3 contains 14 residues. The V gene lost 2 bases and the J gene lost 10 bases, with 12 bases spanning the gap. CDR3 sequence (DNA): TGTGCCAGCAGTTTAAACAGGGCCGAGTCACCCCTCCACTTT. This translates into CASSLNRAESPLHF.

The chain combines TRBV11-2 with TRBJ1-1; D remains ambiguous. The CDR3 has 14 residues. Germline CDR1 and CDR2: SGHAT and FQNNGV. Between the trimmed V and J ends, which lost 1 base and 2 bases, there was a span of 8 bases. CDR3 nucleotides: TGTGCCAGCAGCTTAGTAGGAGGAAACACTGAAGCTTTCTTT. Translated, it gives CASSLVGGNTEAFF.

V gene TRBV19 combines with J gene TRBJ2-7; weak D call: TRBD1 (6 bases). CDR1 and CDR2 from the germline V gene are LNHDA and SQIVND (reference sequence). This CDR3 comprises 14 residues. Trimming removed 5 bases at V and 0 bases at J, with 11 bases between. CDR3 sequence reads: CASSPDRPSYEQYF. For the CDR3, the DNA is TGTGCCAGTAGTCCCGACAGGCCCTCCTACGAGCAGTACTTC. Based on the CDR3 plus reference TRBV19 and TRBJ2-7, the full variable domain is DGGITQSPKYLFRKEGQNVTLSCEQNLNHDAMYWYRQDPGQGLRLIYYSQIVNDFQKGDIAEGYSVSREKKESFPLTVTSAQKNPTAFYLCASSPDRPSYEQYFGPGTRLTVT.

This rearrangement joins TRBV21-1 to TRBJ1-4; TRBD1, the D gene given by the table, was not confirmed from the DNA. TRBV21-1 is a documented pseudogene. There are 13 residues in the CDR3. The CDR3 reads CASQGAGSEKLFF. CDR3 nucleotide sequence: TGTGCCAGTCAGGGGGCAGGGTCTGAAAAACTGTTTTTT.

V and J are TRBV18 and TRBJ1-5; D call uncertain. Per the germline V gene, CDR1 is KGHSH and CDR2 is LQKENI. Trimming stripped 3 bases from V and 1 base from J, with 10 bases between. The CDR3 runs to 15 residues. CDR3 in DNA: TGTGCCAGCTCACCCCTCCCAGTGAGCAATCAGCCCCAGCATTTT. It translates to CASSPLPVSNQPQHF.

The rearrangement links TRBV10-1 to TRBJ2-7; D gene uncertain. The CDR3 consists of 14 residues. Deletions cut 3 bases from V and 4 bases from J, with 13 bases between. From germline, CDR1 is WNHNN and CDR2 SYGVQD (reference sequence). CDR3 coding DNA: TGCGCCAGCAGTGAAGACCATGGACGGTACGAGCAGTACTTC. Translated, it gives CASSEDHGRYEQYF.

This chain uses TRBV11-3 with TRBJ2-1; D is possibly TRBD1 or TRBD2 (6 bases each). This CDR3 contains 16 residues. With 5 bases removed from V and 4 bases from J, the gap between germline ends came to 18 bases. Per germline, CDR1 SGHNT and CDR2 YENEEA. CDR3 residues: CASSPGGGGRYNEQFF. DNA of the CDR3: TGTGCCAGCAGCCCCGGCGGAGGGGGTAGGTACAATGAGCAGTTCTTC.

This rearrangement joins TRBV7-9 to TRBJ1-2; TRBD1 matches at 7 bases. The germline CDR1 and CDR2 sequences are SEHNR and FQNEAQ (reference sequence). The trim removed 5 bases at V and 5 bases at J, leaving 8 bases unmatched. The CDR3 has 14 residues. DNA of the CDR3: TGTGCCAGCAGCCCTCCATGGGACAGTTATGGCTACACCTTC. This codes for CASSPPWDSYGYTF.

V and J are TRBV27 and TRBJ1-3, with unresolved D. Germline-derived CDR1 and CDR2 are MNHEY and SMNVEV (reference sequence). V was shortened by 7 bases and J by 4 bases, with 17 bases between the two germline ends. This CDR3 contains 15 residues. The CDR3 sequence is CASMPGSRGGNTIYF. As DNA, the CDR3 is TGTGCCAGCATGCCGGGATCCCGAGGGGGAAACACCATATATTTT.

This clone has more than one count but fewer than ten. The chain employs TRBV5-8 and TRBJ2-3; possibly TRBD2 for D (5 bases). The CDR3 length is 16 residues. The V end lost 7 bases, the J end lost 1 base, and 19 bases lay between the germline ends. CDR1 and CDR2 (germline): SGHTS, YDEGEE. CDR3 nucleotide sequence: TGTGCCAGCGGGCGAGGGCCCCTTGGTGGCACAGATACGCAGTATTTT. Translating it yields CASGRGPLGGTDTQYF. The entire variable domain, with the rest obtained from reference TRBV5-8 and TRBJ2-3, is as follows: EAGVTQSPTHLIKTRGQQATLRCSPISGHTSVYWYQQALGLGLQFLLWYDEGEERNRGNFPPRFSGRQFPNYSSELNVNALELEDSALYLCASGRGPLGGTDTQYFGPGTRLTVL.

The V and J genes are TRBV28 and TRBJ2-3, with D uncertain. Trimming stripped 2 bases from V and 2 bases from J, with 5 bases between. CDR3 length equals 13 residues. Germline values: CDR1 MDHEN, CDR2 SYDVKM. CDR3 sequence: CASSLRPTDTQYF. CDR3 bases: TGTGCCAGCAGTTTACGACCCACAGATACGCAGTATTTT.

V and J are TRBV5-1 and TRBJ1-2; no firm D call. V was clipped by 2 bases and J by 4 bases, with 12 bases between them. This CDR3 contains 14 residues. The germline V gene encodes CDR1 SGHRS and CDR2 YFSETQ. The CDR3 spells CASSLRVAGYGYTF. In DNA, the CDR3 is TGCGCCAGCAGCTTAAGGGTGGCTGGCTATGGCTACACCTTC.

The rearrangement joins TRBV18 to TRBJ1-3, with TRBD1 matching over 7 bases. The CDR3 runs to 14 residues. Germline V gene lookup returns CDR1 KGHSH and CDR2 LQKENI. The V segment lost 5 bases and the J segment 2 bases; nucleotides outside the gene matches: 3. As DNA, the CDR3 is TGTGCCAGCTCAACTGGACAGGCTGGAAACACCATATATTTT. As protein: CASSTGQAGNTIYF.

The chain couples TRBV4-3 to TRBJ1-1; D gene ambiguous. The CDR3 length is 13 residues. Germline V gene sequence: CDR1 LGHNA, CDR2 YSLEER. Deletions cut 3 bases from V and 1 base from J, with 6 bases between. This chain's CDR3 is CASSQGWNTEAFF. CDR3 sequence (DNA): TGCGCCAGCAGCCAGGGGTGGAACACTGAAGCTTTCTTT.